The 20 T cell receptor beta chains below all came from one sample that was sequenced in a study of Ad26.COV2.S vaccination and SARS-CoV-2 variants. Assay used: immunoSEQ multiplex PCR; TCRdb lists only in-frame clones, some missing. The table lists fewer than 900,000 clones, 70% to 90% of them singletons. Described treatment: 15 to 20 received Ad26.COV2.S at low or high dose, single or two shots; several received placebo; per-sample allocation not given. It was on day 63 after the first vaccine or placebo injection that samples were taken. Sample: peripheral blood, taken in a trial of Ad26.COV2.S vaccine versus placebo. The receptor set was obtained from a person aged 18-65 years who received the Ad26.COV2.S COVID-19 vaccine or a placebo.

The V call is TRBV5-5, the J call TRBJ1-3, with a possible D match to TRBD1 (5 bases). Germline V gene lookup returns CDR1 SGHKS and CDR2 YYEKEE (reference sequence). The CDR3 contains 15 residues. The germline V and J ends were trimmed by 1 base and 1 base, with 9 bases remaining between them. The CDR3 DNA follows: TGTGCCAGCAGCTTGTTTTCAGGGTCTGGAAACACCATATATTTT. Its translation: CASSLFSGSGNTIYF.

This sequence joins TRBV13 and TRBJ2-1, with 12 bases lining up with TRBD2. Germline V gene sequence: CDR1 PRHDT, CDR2 FYEKMQ (reference sequence). The CDR3 loop spans 17 amino acids. The V gene end was trimmed by 0 bases and the J gene end by 7 bases; junction bases not matched to a gene: 7. In DNA form, the CDR3 reads TGTGCCAGCAGCTTAGGGGCTAGCGGGAGGGAAATAAATGAGCAGTTCTTC. Its translation: CASSLGASGREINEQFF. Combining the CDR3 with reference TRBV13 and TRBJ2-1 gives the whole variable domain AAGVIQSPRHLIKEKRETATLKCYPIPRHDTVYWYQQGPGQDPQFLISFYEKMQSDKGSIPDRFSAQQFSDYHSELNMSSLELGDSALYFCASSLGASGREINEQFFGPGTRLTVL.

This sequence joins TRBV6-5 and TRBJ1-2; D might be TRBD1 (6 bases). Germline V lookup: CDR1 MNHEY, CDR2 SVGAGI. The CDR3 contains 14 residues. V shed 0 bases and J shed 6 bases, with 11 bases lying between them. CDR3: CASSYSGGADGYTF. The CDR3 bases are TGTGCCAGCAGTTACTCGGGGGGCGCGGATGGCTACACCTTC.

CDR3 sequence (DNA): TGTGCCAGCAGCCCCAATGGACTAGCCGGCAATGAGCAGTTCTTC. Protein product: CASSPNGLAGNEQFF. The V and J genes are TRBV13 and TRBJ2-1; 8 nucleotides match TRBD2. CDR3 length: 15 amino acids. Germline CDR1 and CDR2: PRHDT and FYEKMQ (reference sequence). Trimming took 5 bases from V and 6 from J; bases not matched to a gene: 9.

The rearrangement links TRBV6-4 to TRBJ2-2; 9 nucleotides align to TRBD1. J lost 5 bases, V lost 6 bases, and 7 bases had no gene match. CDR3 size: 15 residues. Germline V gene lookup returns CDR1 MRHNA and CDR2 SNTAGT. This CDR3 is CASRNTGGITGELFF. The CDR3 DNA sequence: TGTGCCAGCAGGAATACAGGGGGCATAACCGGGGAGCTGTTTTTT.

The rearrangement links TRBV27 to TRBJ2-7; TRBD1 matches at 11 bases. Germline V gene sequence: CDR1 MNHEY, CDR2 SMNVEV (reference sequence). J gave up 3 bases and V 7 bases, and 8 bases lay outside the gene matches. This CDR3 has 15 residues. DNA of the CDR3: TGTGCCAGCAACCACCGGGACAGGGGGTACTACGAGCAGTACTTC. Translated, it gives CASNHRDRGYYEQYF.

This clone was recorded once. This rearrangement joins TRBV19 to TRBJ2-1, with TRBD2 identical over 8 bases. The trim removed 6 bases at V and 3 bases at J, leaving 10 bases unmatched. Germline V gene lookup returns CDR1 LNHDA and CDR2 SQIVND (reference sequence). This CDR3 contains 16 residues. CDR3 nucleotide sequence: TGTGCCAGTAGGAAAAACGAAGCGGGGGACTACAATGAGCAGTTCTTC. This sequence encodes CASRKNEAGDYNEQFF.

The V and J genes are TRBV7-8 and TRBJ2-5; weak D call: TRBD2 (7 bases). CDR1 is SGHVS, CDR2 FQNEAQ, per germline. V shed 7 bases and J shed 1 base, with 19 bases lying between them. The CDR3 covers 16 residues. The CDR3 region has the DNA TGTGCCAGCAAAAAAAAGGGAGGGGGGTTCCAAGAGACCCAGTACTTC. Its protein product is CASKKKGGGFQETQYF.

V usage is TRBV7-2 and J usage is TRBJ1-2; no definite D call. The CDR3 loop spans 16 amino acids. The V gene lost 5 bases and the J gene lost 3 bases, with 19 bases spanning the gap. The V gene's germline CDR1 is SGHTA and CDR2 FQGNSA. The CDR3 region has the DNA TGTGCCAGCAGCCCTCGGACGTGGGGAATGGACTATGGCTACACCTTC. It encodes CASSPRTWGMDYGYTF.

The chain links TRBV5-3 to TRBJ2-1, with 10 bases aligning to TRBD2. TRBV5-3 is known as an ORF, though its function is uncertain. J was trimmed by 1 base and V by 4 bases; bases with no gene match: 8. The CDR3 loop spans 17 amino acids. The CDR3 DNA sequence: TGTGCCAGAAGCCGTTTAGCGGGAGGCCGATCCTACAATGAGCAGTTCTTC. Encoded protein: CARSRLAGGRSYNEQFF.

This clone was seen only once. The V and J genes are TRBV6-5 and TRBJ2-5; D uncertain. V lost 1 base and J 4 bases, leaving 7 bases between the germline ends. The V gene's germline CDR1 is MNHEY and CDR2 SVGAGI. This CDR3 comprises 13 residues. The CDR3: CASSYLGLETQYF. The CDR3 region has the DNA TGTGCCAGCAGTTACTTGGGCCTAGAGACCCAGTACTTC.

This clone is a singleton in its sample. This chain joins TRBV6-5 and TRBJ2-5, with 10 bases identical to TRBD1. From germline, CDR1 is MNHEY and CDR2 SVGAGI. J lost 2 bases, V lost 4 bases, and 1 base had no gene match. This CDR3 is 14 amino acids long. The chain's CDR3 is CASSLDRGQETQYF. The CDR3 region has the DNA TGTGCCAGCAGTTTGGACAGGGGGCAAGAGACCCAGTACTTC.

This chain connects TRBV7-2 to TRBJ2-5; no firm D call. This CDR3 is 14 amino acids long. V lost 2 bases, J lost 5 bases, and 12 bases lay in between. Germline CDR1 and CDR2: SGHTA and FQGNSA. CDR3 sequence reads: CASSLNHGGETQYF. The DNA of the CDR3 is TGTGCCAGCAGCTTAAATCATGGTGGGGAGACCCAGTACTTC.

J is TRBJ1-2 and V is TRBV9; TRBD1 is a possible D gene (6 bases). Trimming left V 4 bases short and J 5 bases short, with 12 bases between. Per the germline V gene, CDR1 is SGDLS and CDR2 is YYNGEE. The CDR3 is 13 amino acids. CDR3 in amino acids: CASSSRGFYGYTF. The DNA for the CDR3 is TGTGCCAGCAGCTCTAGGGGGTTTTATGGCTACACCTTC.

This clone was seen a single time. The chain combines TRBV27 with TRBJ2-3; D may be TRBD1 (5 bases). This CDR3 comprises 13 residues. CDR1 is MNHEY and CDR2 is SMNVEV in the germline V gene (reference sequence). The V and J ends lost 5 bases and 4 bases respectively, with 10 bases between them. Written as DNA, the CDR3 is TGTGCCAGCAGTCGGACACCTCCAGATACGCAGTATTTT. The encoded protein is CASSRTPPDTQYF.

This clone was counted only a few times. The chain recombines TRBV6-2 or TRBV6-3 with TRBJ1-5, with D tentatively TRBD1 (6 bases). Trimming took off 6 bases at V and 0 bases at J, with 12 bases between the two ends. Germline V gives CDR1 MNHEY, CDR2 SVGEGT. CDR3 size: 15 residues. The CDR3 DNA reads TGTGCCAGCAGATACAGGGACCATAGCAATCAGCCCCAGCATTTT. Residues: CASRYRDHSNQPQHF.

The genes are TRBV2 and TRBJ2-5, with D perhaps matching TRBD1 or TRBD2 (5 bases each). Germline CDR1 is SNHLY and CDR2 is FYNNEI. The germline V and J ends were trimmed by 9 bases and 7 bases, with 21 bases remaining between them. This CDR3 is 14 amino acids long. The CDR3 here is CASGFSGSGGTQYF. The CDR3 bases are TGTGCCAGTGGCTTTTCAGGGTCCGGAGGGACCCAGTACTTC.

The chain is built from TRBV19 and TRBJ1-4, with D possibly matching TRBD1 (6 bases). In germline, CDR1 is LNHDA, CDR2 SQIVND (reference sequence). The CDR3 is 15 residues long. V was cut by 7 bases and J by 6 bases, with 18 bases left in between. This CDR3 reads CASMERGAVYEKLFF. In DNA, the CDR3 is TGTGCCAGTATGGAAAGGGGGGCAGTATATGAAAAACTGTTTTTT.

The chain has TRBV6-5 and TRBJ1-6, with D unclear. This CDR3 has 15 residues. The germline CDR1 and CDR2 sequences are MNHEY and SVGAGI. Trimming took 8 bases from V and 3 from J, leaving 14 bases between them. The CDR3 sequence: CASLAGRGYNSPLHF. In nucleotides, the CDR3 is TGTGCCAGCTTAGCAGGAAGAGGCTATAATTCACCCCTCCACTTT.

V gene TRBV2 combines with J gene TRBJ1-6, with 7 bases matching TRBD1. V lost 3 bases to trimming and J lost 7 bases; unmatched junction nucleotides: 3. Germline CDR1 is SNHLY and CDR2 is FYNNEI. The CDR3 runs to 14 residues. CDR3 region: CASSETGQNSPLHF. The CDR3 bases are TGTGCCAGCAGTGAGACAGGGCAAAATTCACCCCTCCACTTT.